The 4 T cell receptor beta chains reported below all come from one sample, sequenced in a study of response to subunit inactivated influenza vaccine. TCRdb reanalysed the RT-PCR reads using MiXCR and keeps one entry per CDR3 protein. The data hold 200,000 to 250,000 distinct CDR3 sequences, with less than 15% observed a single time. The source was non-naive T cells sorted from PBMCs, collected around two weeks before vaccination. The receptors stem from a man between 45 and 60 years old who received an inactivated influenza vaccine.

The chain employs TRBV15 and TRBJ1-1; D perhaps matches TRBD1 (6 bases). V was pared by 3 bases and J by 0 bases, with 11 bases between. This CDR3 is built from 15 residues. Germline V CDR1 and CDR2: LNHNV, YYDKDF (reference sequence). CDR3: CATSSERTVNTEAFF. As DNA, the CDR3 is TGTGCCACCAGCAGTGAGAGGACAGTGAACACTGAAGCTTTCTTT.

The V call is TRBV5-1, the J call TRBJ2-7; unclear D gene. Germline CDR1 reads SGHRS; CDR2 reads YFSETQ. CDR3 size: 11 residues. Trimming shortened V by 4 bases and J by 7 bases, and 9 bases separated the two germline ends. This chain's CDR3 is CASSEEREQYF. The DNA of the CDR3 is TGCGCCAGCAGCGAAGAAAGGGAGCAGTACTTC.

The chain recombines TRBV20-1 with TRBJ1-2; no firm D call. V gave up 5 bases and J gave up 2 bases, with 15 bases separating them. The CDR3 covers 14 residues. CDR1 and CDR2 (germline): DFQATT, SNEGSKA (reference sequence). CDR3 DNA: TGCAGTGCTCATGACAACCGTCCGAACTATGGCTACACCTTC. Encoded protein: CSAHDNRPNYGYTF.

This clonotype was observed many times. The chain links TRBV24-1 to TRBJ2-2; possibly TRBD1 for D (6 bases). There are 14 residues in the CDR3. CDR1 and CDR2 from the germline V gene are KGHDR and SFDVKD. V was clipped by 4 bases and J by 6 bases, with 11 bases between them. The CDR3 coding sequence is TGTGCCACCAGTGAGAACAGGGTCCCCGGGGAGCTGTTTTTT. Translating gives CATSENRVPGELFF.